This TCR beta chain was captured by sequencing in a study of human versus mouse CDR3 diversity and MHC coevolution. On the study more broadly: Each sample yielded about 0.6 x 10^7 to 1.6 x 10^7 valid reads. Study-level points and caveats: Mice had fewer CDR3 deletions and insertions than humans on average.

Repertoires were generated with immunoSEQ multiplex PCR, while TCRdb's copy carries only in-frame clones and drops some. Counted here are around 77,000 clones, around 92% occurring once; the ten biggest clones make up about 0.15%. Sorting isolated naive CD4 T cells lacking CD45RO and expressing CD62L. In the case of this clone: Antigen unknown.

With 4 bases clipped from V and 3 bases from J, the junction kept 13 bases outside the gene matches. CDR3 length: 17 amino acids. CDR1 is MNHEY, CDR2 SMNVEV, per germline (reference sequence). The specimen was naive CD4+ T cells from blood. The subset: CD45RO-negative CD62L-positive naive CD4 T cells. This TCR was recovered from a person aged 25 to 69 in good health. The rearrangement uses TRBV27 and TRBJ2-7, with TRBD1 matching 9 bases. The CDR3 region is CASSSAYVDRGGYEQYF. As DNA, the CDR3 is TGTGCCAGCAGTTCCGCGTACGTGGACAGGGGTGGCTACGAGCAGTACTTC.